This is a list of T cell receptor beta chains from one sample in a study of T cells expressing NK-cell markers. TCRdb re-called the 5' RACE reads and shows each CDR3 protein once, DNA omitted. The table lists 160,000 or so distinct CDR3 sequences, with about 18% in the top ten. The specimen sequenced was blood T cells: a sorted CD56 or NKG2C T cell subset, CD4+ or CD8+ T cells, or bulk PBMC T cells (not recorded which). The receptor set was obtained from a woman aged 18 to 75 in good health. CDR3s include the opening cysteine and the closing phenylalanine or tryptophan.

j_call,v_call,cdr3_aa
TRBJ1-2,TRBV10-3,CAISNEGAIDGYTF
TRBJ2-1,TRBV6-5,CASSSSTSPQFF
TRBJ2-5,TRBV15,CATSSGRLAGGLTSETQYF
TRBJ2-7,TRBV5-5,CASSLTGTFGGEQYF
TRBJ2-5,TRBV12-3/TRBV12-4,CASSTSMETQYF
TRBJ2-5,TRBV27,CASSPKPPGQGREETQYF
TRBJ2-7,TRBV18,CASSPQGMRYEQYF
TRBJ2-2,TRBV30,CAWISGGTITGELFF
TRBJ1-1,TRBV7-3,CASSLGALVADTEAFF
TRBJ1-3,TRBV9,CASSVATSGKENTIYF
TRBJ1-1,TRBV20-1,CSAPNRNTEAFF
TRBJ2-6,TRBV7-9,CASSLGLYSGANVLTF
TRBJ2-5,TRBV11-3,CASSLGTSGGGVETQYF
TRBJ2-1,TRBV5-1,CASSLGGQGSNEQFF
TRBJ1-6,TRBV6-1,CASSPDRGNSPLHF
TRBJ1-4,TRBV28,CASSAPGQTGEKLFF